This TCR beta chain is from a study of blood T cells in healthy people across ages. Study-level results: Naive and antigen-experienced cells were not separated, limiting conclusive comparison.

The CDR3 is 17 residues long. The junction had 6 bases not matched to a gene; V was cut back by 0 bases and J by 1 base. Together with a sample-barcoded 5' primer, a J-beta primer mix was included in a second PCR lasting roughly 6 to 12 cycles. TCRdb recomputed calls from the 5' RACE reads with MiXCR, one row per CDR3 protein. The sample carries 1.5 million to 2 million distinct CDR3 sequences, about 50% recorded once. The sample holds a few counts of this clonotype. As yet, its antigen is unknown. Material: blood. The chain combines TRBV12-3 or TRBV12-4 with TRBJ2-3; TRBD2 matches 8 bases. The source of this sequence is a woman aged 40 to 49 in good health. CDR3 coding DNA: TGTGCCAGCAGTTTAGCGCCTAGCGGGCAGCGCACAGATACGCAGTATTTT. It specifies CASSLAPSGQRTDTQYF.